This T cell receptor beta chain stems from a study of OX40 agonist ivuxolimab in advanced cancers. Study-wide context: Of the participants, 40% had some prior anti-PD-1, anti-PD-L1 or anti-CTLA-4 therapy, which was allowed. Patients achieving partial responses numbered three: one hepatocellular carcinoma case and two cutaneous melanoma cases.

Clones were read by immunoSEQ multiplex PCR, and TCRdb kept only the in-frame ones, dropping some. The profile shows roughly 43,000 clones, approximately 84% of them singletons. This clone came up a few times. Its antigen remains unidentified. Study results and limitations: Doses of 0.1 to 3.0 mg/kg were accompanied by clonal expansion of CD4+ and CD8+ blood T cells by week 6. CD8+ T cells averaged more expanded clones than CD4+.

The germline V gene encodes CDR1 SGHNT and CDR2 YYREEE (reference sequence). V shed 4 bases and J 3 bases; nucleotides not matched to a gene: 4. The CDR3 loop spans 14 amino acids. The specimen was CD4+ or CD8+ T cells sorted from blood, collected in a trial of the OX40 agonist ivuxolimab. This rearrangement joins TRBV5-4 to TRBJ2-7; 10 positions agree with TRBD2. This clonotype was obtained from an adult with an advanced solid tumor such as melanoma, head and neck, liver or kidney cancer. Here the CDR3 reads CASSPSGRGYEQYF. As DNA, the CDR3 is TGTGCCAGCAGCCCGAGCGGGAGGGGCTACGAGCAGTACTTC.